This T cell receptor (beta chain) was profiled in a study of T cell responses to AZD1222 COVID-19 vaccine. Study-wide points: Possibly, clonal diversity was underestimated; donors were largely white British and included more females. Spike as a whole was targeted by vaccine-associated CD4 TCRs, dominant at 160-218 and 743-854.

On this clone itself: Its target is not known.

Only in-frame clones appear in the TCRdb table, and some are missing; sequencing was by immunoSEQ multiplex PCR. The data contain tens of thousands of clones, around 90% of them seen just once; the ten biggest clones take up about a fifth. V was clipped by 4 bases and J by 2 bases, with 12 bases between them. Germline V gives CDR1 MNHEY, CDR2 SVGAGI. The CDR3 runs 15 residues. The chain recombines TRBV6-5 with TRBJ1-5; D ambiguous. The receptor's source is an adult in good health. The sample consisted of peripheral blood, taken on day 0 of AZD1222 vaccination. The DNA for the CDR3 is TGTGCCAGCAGTTTGGCGGGTATGGGCAATCAGCCCCAGCATTTT. This translates into CASSLAGMGNQPQHF.